This entry lists 19 T cell receptor beta chains sequenced from one sample in a study of blood T cell repertoires in COVID-19. Sequenced by immunoSEQ multiplex PCR; TCRdb stores in-frame clones only, minus some. The top ten hold 0.9% of the sample, which has approximately 480,000 clones, roughly 89% seen once. Sequencing was carried out using peripheral blood. These receptors came from a man aged 18-30 years with COVID-19, enrolled during active disease.

The chain uses TRBV6-2 or TRBV6-3 and TRBJ2-5; 7 bases map to TRBD2. The length of the CDR3 is 14 residues. Unmatched junction bases numbered 5, after V lost 6 bases and J lost 1 base. The germline V gene has CDR1 MNHEY and CDR2 SVGEGT. CDR3: CASSRAGTQETQYF. In DNA, the CDR3 is TGTGCCAGCAGCCGAGCGGGGACCCAAGAGACCCAGTACTTC.

This chain uses TRBV19 with TRBJ2-2; 7 nucleotides align to TRBD1. The CDR3 contains 14 residues. Looked up from germline, CDR1 is LNHDA and CDR2 is SQIVND (reference sequence). V dropped 4 bases and J dropped 3; count of bases not matched to a gene: 2. The CDR3 reads CASSKGQHTGELFF. In DNA, the CDR3 is TGTGCCAGTAGTAAGGGACAGCACACCGGGGAGCTGTTTTTT.

This chain links TRBV7-2 with TRBJ1-3, with 7 bases that match TRBD1. Germline CDR1 and CDR2: SGHTA and FQGNSA. V lost 6 bases, J lost 0 bases, and 2 bases stayed unmatched. CDR3 length: 14 residues. This CDR3 is CASRGQISGNTIYF. In nucleotides, the CDR3 is TGTGCCAGCAGGGGACAGATCTCTGGAAACACCATATATTTT.

The V call is TRBV19, the J call TRBJ1-6; D is perhaps TRBD1 (6 bases). Germline CDR1 and CDR2: LNHDA and SQIVND (reference sequence). The CDR3 runs to 18 residues. Trimming cost V 3 bases and J 4 bases, with 19 bases left between them. The CDR3 here is CASSIKQGRKHYNSPLHF. The CDR3 DNA reads TGTGCCAGTAGTATTAAACAGGGTCGGAAACATTATAATTCACCCCTCCACTTT.

The V gene is TRBV7-9, the J gene TRBJ2-5; 7 bases map to TRBD2. This CDR3 is built from 13 residues. V shed 5 bases and J 3 bases; nucleotides not matched to a gene: 3. Germline V gives CDR1 SEHNR, CDR2 FQNEAQ (reference sequence). CDR3 coding DNA: TGTGCCAGCAGCCCGGGGGGAGAAGAGACCCAGTACTTC. As protein: CASSPGGEETQYF.

This clone showed up just once. The chain is built from TRBV5-1 and TRBJ1-4, with a possible D match to TRBD1 (6 bases). Per the germline V gene, CDR1 is SGHRS and CDR2 is YFSETQ. V was shortened by 4 bases and J by 7 bases, with 11 bases between the two germline ends. The length of the CDR3 is 13 residues. The chain's CDR3 is CASSPDRAEKLFF. In DNA form, the CDR3 reads TGCGCCAGCAGCCCGGACAGAGCTGAAAAACTGTTTTTT.

The chain couples TRBV18 to TRBJ1-1; D unclear. The CDR3 runs to 14 residues. Between the trimmed V and J ends, which lost 6 bases and 4 bases, there was a span of 15 bases. Germline values: CDR1 KGHSH, CDR2 LQKENI. This CDR3 reads CASSPASTGTEAFF. In DNA, the CDR3 is TGTGCCAGCTCGCCAGCTTCTACGGGCACTGAAGCTTTCTTT.

DNA for the CDR3: TGTGCCAGCAGCCCCCGGGTCCCTCCGAACACCGGGGAGCTGTTTTTT. It specifies CASSPRVPPNTGELFF. J is TRBJ2-2 and V is TRBV7-3; D is unclear. Germline V gene lookup returns CDR1 SGHTA and CDR2 FQGTGA. The CDR3 length is 16 residues. Trimming shortened V by 5 bases and J by 0 bases, and 13 bases separated the two germline ends.

V and J are TRBV27 and TRBJ2-7, with TRBD2 matching over 15 bases. Losses at the gene ends were 6 bases for V and 9 bases for J; bases not matched to a gene: 9. This CDR3 contains 15 residues. Germline CDR1 and CDR2: MNHEY and SMNVEV (reference sequence). Written as DNA, the CDR3 is TGTGCCAGCAGCCCGGGACTAGCGGGAGGCAACGGGCAGTACTTC. This encodes CASSPGLAGGNGQYF.

This chain joins TRBV5-5 and TRBJ1-2; tentative D call: TRBD1 (5 bases). Germline loops: CDR1 SGHKS, CDR2 YYEKEE (reference sequence). With 5 bases removed from V and 3 bases from J, the gap between germline ends came to 11 bases. The CDR3 is 13 residues long. Written as DNA, the CDR3 is TGTGCCAGCAGTGTCCGGGGGGACTATGGCTACACCTTC. Encoded protein: CASSVRGDYGYTF.

The chain joins TRBV6-5 to TRBJ1-2; 10 nucleotides agree with TRBD1. Trimming at V came to 3 bases and at J to 6 bases, leaving 7 bases not matched to a gene. Germline loops: CDR1 MNHEY, CDR2 SVGAGI. The CDR3 extends over 15 amino acids. This CDR3 is CASSYTRTGGHGYTF. Here the CDR3 DNA reads TGTGCCAGCAGTTATACCCGGACAGGGGGTCATGGCTACACCTTC.

The chain couples TRBV7-2 to TRBJ2-1, with D maybe TRBD2 (5 bases). Looked up from germline, CDR1 is SGHTA and CDR2 is FQGNSA. The CDR3 loop spans 15 amino acids. Trimming took off 5 bases at V and 4 bases at J, with 15 bases between the two ends. The CDR3 region has the DNA TGTGCCAGCAGCCTCACGGGATTACAATACAATGAGCAGTTCTTC. This translates into CASSLTGLQYNEQFF.

This chain connects TRBV6-5 to TRBJ2-4; 11 bases are shared with TRBD2. The V gene end was trimmed by 5 bases and the J gene end by 0 bases; junction bases not matched to a gene: 0. The CDR3 is 15 residues long. From germline, CDR1 is MNHEY and CDR2 SVGAGI. The CDR3 nucleotides are TGTGCCAGCAGTCTAGCGGGAGGAGCCAAAAACATTCAGTACTTC. This gives the protein CASSLAGGAKNIQYF.

This chain links TRBV5-1 with TRBJ2-3; 11 bases are a match to TRBD2. Germline-derived CDR1 and CDR2 are SGHRS and YFSETQ. The CDR3 consists of 17 residues. Trimming took 0 bases from V and 4 from J; bases not matched to a gene: 7. In DNA, the CDR3 is TGCGCCAGCAGCTTGGGGCTAGCGGGGGGCATCGCAGATACGCAGTATTTT. Encoded protein: CASSLGLAGGIADTQYF.

The chain employs TRBV11-2 and TRBJ2-7; TRBD1 agrees at 7 bases. V lost 1 base, J lost 3 bases, and 3 bases stayed unmatched. Germline V gene lookup returns CDR1 SGHAT and CDR2 FQNNGV. The CDR3 contains 14 residues. CDR3 region: CASSLGTGNYEQYF. As DNA, the CDR3 is TGTGCCAGCAGCTTAGGGACAGGAAACTACGAGCAGTACTTC.

The rearrangement joins TRBV30 to TRBJ2-2; D unclear. The CDR3 is 12 amino acids. Germline V gene lookup returns CDR1 GTSNPN and CDR2 SVGIG (reference sequence). Between the trimmed V and J ends, which lost 6 bases and 2 bases, there was a span of 7 bases. The CDR3 here is CACPINTGELFF. CDR3 DNA sequence: TGTGCCTGCCCTATAAACACCGGGGAGCTGTTTTTT.

J is TRBJ1-4 and V is TRBV18; D ambiguous. Germline V gives CDR1 KGHSH, CDR2 LQKENI. The CDR3 has 15 residues. V was shortened by 1 base and J by 4 bases, with 10 bases between the two germline ends. Here the CDR3 reads CASSPLEGGNEKLFF. The CDR3 nucleotides are TGTGCCAGCTCACCACTGGAGGGTGGTAATGAAAAACTGTTTTTT.

The chain recombines TRBV6-5 with TRBJ1-5; D is possibly TRBD1 (5 bases). This CDR3 contains 15 residues. V was clipped by 6 bases and J by 0 bases, with 12 bases between them. CDR1 MNHEY and CDR2 SVGAGI come from the germline V gene. DNA of the CDR3: TGTGCCAGCAGACACAGGCTTCATAGCAATCAGCCCCAGCATTTT. Amino acids: CASRHRLHSNQPQHF.

The V gene is TRBV4-2, the J gene TRBJ2-1, with TRBD2 identical over 12 bases. The germline gives CDR1 LGHNA, CDR2 YNFKEQ. Germline trimming cut 1 base from V and 8 bases from J; bases unmatched to any gene: 6. This CDR3 is 16 amino acids long. CDR3 nucleotides: TGTGCCAGCAGCCAAGTTAGCCTAGCGGGGGGGGATGAGCAGTTCTTC. Its protein product is CASSQVSLAGGDEQFF.